This TCR beta chain was recovered during a study of Graves' ophthalmopathy and Graves' hyperthyroidism. Whole-study context: Sampling took place at initial diagnosis, with peripheral blood obtained before any treatment.

Germline V lookup: CDR1 SGHTA, CDR2 FQGNSA. The CDR3 runs 14 residues. Trimming removed 5 bases from V and 2 bases from J, with 12 bases in between. There are many counts of this clonotype. Amplified TCR beta CDR3 regions were obtained using RNA transcripts as template. HTBI-primed RT-PCR formed the first round, and a multiplex PCR formed the second. TCRdb re-called the multiplex PCR reads through MiXCR, storing one row per CDR3 protein. The sample lists 300,000 or so distinct CDR3 sequences, 17% occurring once. The sequence was obtained from an adult man with Graves' ophthalmopathy. The source material was peripheral blood. The chain recombines TRBV7-2 with TRBJ2-5, with D perhaps matching TRBD2 (5 bases). CDR3 residues: CASSALPGQETQYF. For the CDR3, the DNA is TGTGCCAGCAGCGCATTACCGGGACAAGAGACCCAGTACTTC.